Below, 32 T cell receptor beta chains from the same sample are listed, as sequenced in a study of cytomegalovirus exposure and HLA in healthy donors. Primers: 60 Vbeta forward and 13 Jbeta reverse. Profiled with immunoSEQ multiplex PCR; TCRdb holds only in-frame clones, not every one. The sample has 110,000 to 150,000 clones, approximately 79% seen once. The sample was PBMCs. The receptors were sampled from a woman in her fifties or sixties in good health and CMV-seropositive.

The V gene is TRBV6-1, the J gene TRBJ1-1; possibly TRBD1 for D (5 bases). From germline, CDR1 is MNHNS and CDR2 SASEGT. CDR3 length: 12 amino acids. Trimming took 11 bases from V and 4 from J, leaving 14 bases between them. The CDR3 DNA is TGTGCCTCTGGGGGGGTAGGCACTGAAGCTTTCTTT. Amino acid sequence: CASGGVGTEAFF.

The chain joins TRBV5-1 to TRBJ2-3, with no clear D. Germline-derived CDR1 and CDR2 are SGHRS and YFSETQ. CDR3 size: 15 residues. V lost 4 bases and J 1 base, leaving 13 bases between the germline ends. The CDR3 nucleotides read TGCGCCAGCAGCCCGTTAGACACCCGCACAGATACGCAGTATTTT. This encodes CASSPLDTRTDTQYF.

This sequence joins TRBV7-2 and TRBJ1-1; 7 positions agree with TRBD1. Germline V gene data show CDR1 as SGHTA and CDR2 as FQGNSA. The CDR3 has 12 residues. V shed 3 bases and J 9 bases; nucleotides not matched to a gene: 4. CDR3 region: CASSFSDRKAFF. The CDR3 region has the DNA TGTGCCAGCAGCTTCTCGGACAGGAAAGCTTTCTTT.

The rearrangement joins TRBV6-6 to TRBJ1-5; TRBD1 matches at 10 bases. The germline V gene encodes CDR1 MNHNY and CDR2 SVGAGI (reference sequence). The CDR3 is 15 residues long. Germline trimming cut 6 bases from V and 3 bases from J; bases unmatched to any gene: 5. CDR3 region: CASSPGTGDNQPQHF. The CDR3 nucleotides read TGTGCCAGCAGCCCCGGGACAGGGGACAATCAGCCCCAGCATTTT.

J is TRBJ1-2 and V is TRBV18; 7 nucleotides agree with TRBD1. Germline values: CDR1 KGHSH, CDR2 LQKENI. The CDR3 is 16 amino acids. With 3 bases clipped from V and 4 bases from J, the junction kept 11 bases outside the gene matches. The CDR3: CASSPIQDRVAYGYTF. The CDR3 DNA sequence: TGTGCCAGCTCACCGATACAAGACAGGGTAGCCTATGGCTACACCTTC.

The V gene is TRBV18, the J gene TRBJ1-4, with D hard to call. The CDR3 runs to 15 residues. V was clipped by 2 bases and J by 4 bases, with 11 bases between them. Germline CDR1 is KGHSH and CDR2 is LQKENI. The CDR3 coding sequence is TGTGCCAGCTCACCAGAACGAACGGGTAATGAAAAACTGTTTTTT. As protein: CASSPERTGNEKLFF.

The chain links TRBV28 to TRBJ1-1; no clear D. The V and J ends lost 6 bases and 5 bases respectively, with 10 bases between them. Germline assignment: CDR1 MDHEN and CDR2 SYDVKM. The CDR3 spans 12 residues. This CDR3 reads CASSLTRTEAFF. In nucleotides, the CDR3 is TGTGCCAGCAGCCTTACGCGAACTGAAGCTTTCTTT.

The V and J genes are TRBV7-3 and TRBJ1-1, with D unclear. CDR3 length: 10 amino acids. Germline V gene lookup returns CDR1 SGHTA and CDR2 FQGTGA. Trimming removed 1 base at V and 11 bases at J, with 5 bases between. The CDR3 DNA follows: TGTGCCAGCAGCTTAATTGGCGCTTTCTTT. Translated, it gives CASSLIGAFF.

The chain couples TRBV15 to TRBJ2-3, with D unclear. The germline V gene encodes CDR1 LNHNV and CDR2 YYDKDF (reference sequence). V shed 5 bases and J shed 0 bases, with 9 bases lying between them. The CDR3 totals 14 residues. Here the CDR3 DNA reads TGTGCCACCAGCGTCGGTACTAGCACAGATACGCAGTATTTT. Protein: CATSVGTSTDTQYF.

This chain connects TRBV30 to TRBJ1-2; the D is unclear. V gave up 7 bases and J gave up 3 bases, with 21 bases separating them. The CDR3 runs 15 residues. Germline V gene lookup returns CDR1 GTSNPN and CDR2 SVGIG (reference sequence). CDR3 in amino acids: CAFDNLRLSHYGYTF. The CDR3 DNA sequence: TGTGCCTTTGATAACCTCCGGTTGTCTCACTATGGCTACACCTTC.

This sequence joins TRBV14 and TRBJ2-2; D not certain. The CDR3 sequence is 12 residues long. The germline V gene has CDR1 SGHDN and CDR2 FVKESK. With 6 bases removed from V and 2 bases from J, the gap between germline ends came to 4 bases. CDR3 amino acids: CASSSNTGELFF. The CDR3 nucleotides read TGTGCCAGCAGTTCAAACACCGGGGAGCTGTTTTTT.

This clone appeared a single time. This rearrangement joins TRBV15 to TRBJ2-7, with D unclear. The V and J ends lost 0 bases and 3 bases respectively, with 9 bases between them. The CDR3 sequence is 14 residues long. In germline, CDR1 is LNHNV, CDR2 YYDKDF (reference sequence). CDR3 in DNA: TGTGCCACCAGCAGAGATCGATCGGTCTACGAGCAGTACTTC. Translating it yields CATSRDRSVYEQYF.

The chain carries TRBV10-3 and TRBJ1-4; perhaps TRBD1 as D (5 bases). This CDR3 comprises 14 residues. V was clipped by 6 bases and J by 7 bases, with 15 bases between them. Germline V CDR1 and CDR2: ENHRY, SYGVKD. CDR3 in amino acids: CAIRPPVQGEKLFF. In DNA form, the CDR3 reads TGTGCCATCAGGCCCCCAGTCCAGGGTGAAAAACTGTTTTTT.

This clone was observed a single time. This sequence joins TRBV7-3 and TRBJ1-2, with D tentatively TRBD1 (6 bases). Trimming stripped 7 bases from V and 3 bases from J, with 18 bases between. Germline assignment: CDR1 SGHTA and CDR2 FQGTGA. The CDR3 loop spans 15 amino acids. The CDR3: CASKSSGGQDYGYTF. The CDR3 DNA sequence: TGTGCCAGCAAATCCTCGGGGGGGCAGGACTATGGCTACACCTTC.

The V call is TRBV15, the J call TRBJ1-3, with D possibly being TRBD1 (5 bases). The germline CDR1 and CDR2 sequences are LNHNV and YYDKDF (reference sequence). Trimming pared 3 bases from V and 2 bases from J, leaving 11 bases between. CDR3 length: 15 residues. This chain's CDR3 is CATSSGGGTGNTIYF. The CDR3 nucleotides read TGTGCCACCAGCAGCGGGGGTGGAACTGGAAACACCATATATTTT.

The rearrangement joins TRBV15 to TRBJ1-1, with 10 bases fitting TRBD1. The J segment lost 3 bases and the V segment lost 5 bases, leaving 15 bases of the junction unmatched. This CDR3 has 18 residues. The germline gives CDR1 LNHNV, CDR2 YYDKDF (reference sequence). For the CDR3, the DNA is TGTGCCACCAGCCTGACAGGGGGCAAAGGGAGAAGGGACACTGAAGCTTTCTTT. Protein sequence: CATSLTGGKGRRDTEAFF.

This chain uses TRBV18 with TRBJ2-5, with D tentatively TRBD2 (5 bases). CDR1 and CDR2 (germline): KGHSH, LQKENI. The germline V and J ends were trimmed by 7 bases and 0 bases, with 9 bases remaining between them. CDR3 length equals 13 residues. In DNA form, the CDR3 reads TGTGCCAGCTACGGGGTCGACCAAGAGACCCAGTACTTC. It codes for CASYGVDQETQYF.

The CDR3 coding sequence is TGTGCCAGCAGCTTACCCAGGGACTCAGGCGGGGGCTACACCTTC. Its protein is CASSLPRDSGGGYTF. The chain has TRBV5-6 and TRBJ1-2, with a weak D call TRBD1 (5 bases). CDR1 SGHDT and CDR2 YYEEEE come from the germline V gene. V lost 2 bases and J lost 8, with 19 bases in between. The CDR3 spans 15 residues.

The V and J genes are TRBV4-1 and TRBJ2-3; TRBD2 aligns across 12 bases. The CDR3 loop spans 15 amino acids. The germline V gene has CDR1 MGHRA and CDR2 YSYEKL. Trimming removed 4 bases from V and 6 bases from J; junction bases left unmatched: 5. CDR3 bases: TGCGCCAGCAGCCTGGGGACTAGCGGGTCGGATACGCAGTATTTT. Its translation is CASSLGTSGSDTQYF.

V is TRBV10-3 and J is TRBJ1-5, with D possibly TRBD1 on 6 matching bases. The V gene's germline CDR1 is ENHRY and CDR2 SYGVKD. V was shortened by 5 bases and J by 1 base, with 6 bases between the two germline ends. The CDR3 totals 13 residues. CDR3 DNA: TGTGCCATCAGTACAGGGAGCAATCAGCCCCAGCATTTT. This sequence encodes CAISTGSNQPQHF.

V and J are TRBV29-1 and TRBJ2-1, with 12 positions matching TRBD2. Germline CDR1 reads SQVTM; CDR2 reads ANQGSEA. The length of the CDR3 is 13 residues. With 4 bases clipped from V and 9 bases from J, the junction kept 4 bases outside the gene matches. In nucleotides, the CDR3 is TGCAGCGTTGGGACTAGCGGGGCGGGTGAGCAGTTCTTC. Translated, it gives CSVGTSGAGEQFF.

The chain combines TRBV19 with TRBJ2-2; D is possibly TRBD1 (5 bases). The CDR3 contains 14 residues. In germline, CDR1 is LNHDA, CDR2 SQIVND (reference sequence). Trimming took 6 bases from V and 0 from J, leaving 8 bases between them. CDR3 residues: CASRSTANTGELFF. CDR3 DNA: TGTGCCAGTAGGTCGACAGCGAACACCGGGGAGCTGTTTTTT. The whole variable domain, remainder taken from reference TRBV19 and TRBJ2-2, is DGGITQSPKYLFRKEGQNVTLSCEQNLNHDAMYWYRQDPGQGLRLIYYSQIVNDFQKGDIAEGYSVSREKKESFPLTVTSAQKNPTAFYLCASRSTANTGELFFGEGSRLTVL.

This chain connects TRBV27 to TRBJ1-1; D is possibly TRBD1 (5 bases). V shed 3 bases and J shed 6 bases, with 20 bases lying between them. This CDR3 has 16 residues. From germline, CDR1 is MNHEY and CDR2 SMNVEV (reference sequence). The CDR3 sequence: CASSFRPGHLVPEAFF. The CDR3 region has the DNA TGTGCCAGCAGTTTCCGCCCAGGACACTTGGTCCCTGAAGCTTTCTTT.

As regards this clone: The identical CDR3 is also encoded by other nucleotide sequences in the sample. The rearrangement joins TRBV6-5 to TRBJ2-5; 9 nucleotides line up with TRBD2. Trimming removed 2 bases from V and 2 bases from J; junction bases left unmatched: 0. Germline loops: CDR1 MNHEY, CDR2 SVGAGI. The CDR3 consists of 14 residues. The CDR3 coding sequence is TGTGCCAGCAGTTACAGCGGGGGGCAAGAGACCCAGTACTTC. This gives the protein CASSYSGGQETQYF.

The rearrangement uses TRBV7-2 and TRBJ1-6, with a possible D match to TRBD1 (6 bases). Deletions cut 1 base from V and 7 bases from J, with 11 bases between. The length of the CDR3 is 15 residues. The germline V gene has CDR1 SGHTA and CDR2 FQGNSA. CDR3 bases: TGTGCCAGCAGCTTAGTTCAGGGGAACAATTCACCCCTCCACTTT. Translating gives CASSLVQGNNSPLHF.

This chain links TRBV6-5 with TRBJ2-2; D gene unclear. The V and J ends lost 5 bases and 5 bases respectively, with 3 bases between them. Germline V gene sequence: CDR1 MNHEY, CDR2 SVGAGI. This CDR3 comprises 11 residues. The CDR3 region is CASSRTGELFF. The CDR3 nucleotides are TGTGCCAGCAGTCGGACCGGGGAGCTGTTTTTT.

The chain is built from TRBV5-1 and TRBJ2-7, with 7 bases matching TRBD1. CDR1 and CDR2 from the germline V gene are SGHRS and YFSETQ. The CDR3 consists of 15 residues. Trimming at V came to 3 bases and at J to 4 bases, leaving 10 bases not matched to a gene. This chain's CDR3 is CASSSTRQGLYEQYF. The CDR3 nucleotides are TGCGCCAGCAGCTCCACCCGACAGGGTTTGTACGAGCAGTACTTC.

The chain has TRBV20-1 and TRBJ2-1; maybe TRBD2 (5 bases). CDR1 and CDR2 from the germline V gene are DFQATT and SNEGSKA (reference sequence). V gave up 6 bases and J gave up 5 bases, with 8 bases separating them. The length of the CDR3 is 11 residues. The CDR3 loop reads CSARRHNEQFF. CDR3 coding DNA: TGCAGTGCCCGGAGGCACAATGAGCAGTTCTTC.

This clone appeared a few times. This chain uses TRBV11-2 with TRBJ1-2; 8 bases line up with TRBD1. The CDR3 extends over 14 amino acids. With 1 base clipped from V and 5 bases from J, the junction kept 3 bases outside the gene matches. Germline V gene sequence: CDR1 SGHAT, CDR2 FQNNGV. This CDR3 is CASSLAGGGYGYTF. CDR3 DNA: TGTGCCAGCAGCTTAGCAGGGGGCGGGTATGGCTACACCTTC.

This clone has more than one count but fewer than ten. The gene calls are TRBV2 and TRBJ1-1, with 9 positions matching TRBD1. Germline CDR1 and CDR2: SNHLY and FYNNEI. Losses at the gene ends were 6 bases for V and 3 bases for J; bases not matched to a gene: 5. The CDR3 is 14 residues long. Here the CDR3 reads CASRTTGGYTEAFF. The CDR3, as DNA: TGTGCCAGCAGGACGACAGGGGGATACACTGAAGCTTTCTTT.

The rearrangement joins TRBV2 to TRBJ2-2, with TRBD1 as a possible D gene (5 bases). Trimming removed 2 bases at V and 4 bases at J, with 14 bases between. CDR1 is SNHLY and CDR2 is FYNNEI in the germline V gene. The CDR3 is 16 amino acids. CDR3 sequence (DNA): TGTGCCAGCAGTGAACGGCAGGGCCCTGCCACCGGGGAGCTGTTTTTT. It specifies CASSERQGPATGELFF.

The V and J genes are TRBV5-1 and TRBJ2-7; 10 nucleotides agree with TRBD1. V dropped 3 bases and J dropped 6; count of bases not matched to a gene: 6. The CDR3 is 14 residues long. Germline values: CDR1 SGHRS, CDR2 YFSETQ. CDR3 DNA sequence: TGCGCCAGCAGCTCTGACAGGGGGCTTAGCGAGCAGTACTTC. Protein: CASSSDRGLSEQYF.